This TCR beta chain originates from a study of OX40 agonist ivuxolimab in advanced cancers. At the level of the study: In this trial design, patients received ivuxolimab intravenously at 0.01 to 10 mg/kg every 2 weeks.

Germline loops: CDR1 SGHTA, CDR2 FQGNSA. V trimming: 5 bases; J trimming: 4 bases; junction bases outside the gene matches: 8. The CDR3 loop spans 15 amino acids. Clones were read by immunoSEQ multiplex PCR, and TCRdb kept only the in-frame ones, dropping some. The sample has 50,000 to 65,000 clones, less than 90% seen once. V gene TRBV7-2 combines with J gene TRBJ2-4, with 7 nucleotides matching TRBD1. The receptor was isolated from an adult with an advanced solid tumor such as melanoma, head and neck, liver or kidney cancer. This specimen was CD4+ or CD8+ T cells sorted from blood, taken in a trial of the OX40 agonist ivuxolimab. As DNA, the CDR3 is TGTGCCAGCAGCGTAAGGGACAGAGAAAAAAACATTCAGTACTTC. Residues: CASSVRDREKNIQYF.